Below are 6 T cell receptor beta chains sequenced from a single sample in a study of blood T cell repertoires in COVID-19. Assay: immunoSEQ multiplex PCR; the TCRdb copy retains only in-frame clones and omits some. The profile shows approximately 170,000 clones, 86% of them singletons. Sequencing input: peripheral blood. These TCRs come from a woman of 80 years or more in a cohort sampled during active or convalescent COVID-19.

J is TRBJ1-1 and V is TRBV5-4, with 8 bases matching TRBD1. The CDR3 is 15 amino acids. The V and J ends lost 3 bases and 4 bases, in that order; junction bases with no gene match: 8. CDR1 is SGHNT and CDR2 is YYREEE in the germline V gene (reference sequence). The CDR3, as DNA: TGTGCCAGCAGCTCCGACAGGGGTGGGGGCACTGAAGCTTTCTTT. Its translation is CASSSDRGGGTEAFF.

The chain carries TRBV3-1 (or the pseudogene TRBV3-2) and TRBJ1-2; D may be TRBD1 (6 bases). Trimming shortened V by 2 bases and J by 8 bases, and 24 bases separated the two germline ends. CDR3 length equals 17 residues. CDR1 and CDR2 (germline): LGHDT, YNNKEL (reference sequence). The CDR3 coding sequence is TGTGCCAGCAGCCAATCACTACCGGACAGCCTGATCTGGGGCTACACCTTC. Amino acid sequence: CASSQSLPDSLIWGYTF.

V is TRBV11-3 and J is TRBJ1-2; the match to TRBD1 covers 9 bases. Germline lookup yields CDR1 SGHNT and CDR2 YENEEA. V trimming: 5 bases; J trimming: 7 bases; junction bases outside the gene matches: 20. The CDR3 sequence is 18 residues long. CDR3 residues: CASSPGQYLGQGRGGYTF. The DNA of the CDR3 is TGTGCCAGCAGCCCCGGACAATACCTTGGACAGGGGAGAGGTGGCTACACCTTC.

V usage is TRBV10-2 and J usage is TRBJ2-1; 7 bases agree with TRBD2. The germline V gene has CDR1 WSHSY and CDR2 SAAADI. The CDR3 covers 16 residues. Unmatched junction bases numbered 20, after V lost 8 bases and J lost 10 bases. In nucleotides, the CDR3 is TGCGCCAGCCAGGGCGTCGCCGGGACTACCACCGAGGAGCAGTTCTTC. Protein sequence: CASQGVAGTTTEEQFF.

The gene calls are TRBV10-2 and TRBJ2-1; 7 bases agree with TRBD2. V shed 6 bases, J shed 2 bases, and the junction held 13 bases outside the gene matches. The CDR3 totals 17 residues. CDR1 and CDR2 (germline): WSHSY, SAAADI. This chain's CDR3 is CASSASLLANTYNEQFF. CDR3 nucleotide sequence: TGCGCCAGCAGCGCGTCGCTACTAGCGAATACCTACAATGAGCAGTTCTTC.

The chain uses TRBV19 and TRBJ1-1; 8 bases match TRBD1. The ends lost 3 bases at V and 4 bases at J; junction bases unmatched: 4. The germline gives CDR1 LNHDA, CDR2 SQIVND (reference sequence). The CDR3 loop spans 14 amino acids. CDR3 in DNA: TGTGCCAGTAGTATCCCAGGGGGCCTCACTGAAGCTTTCTTT. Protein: CASSIPGGLTEAFF.